Presented here are 11 T cell receptor beta chains from one specimen sequenced in a study of blood T cell repertoires in COVID-19. Measured with immunoSEQ multiplex PCR; TCRdb has only the in-frame clones, and not every one. The repertoire holds 200,000 to 250,000 clones, with roughly 82% as singletons. Sequencing used peripheral blood. These receptors were obtained from a woman older than 75 with active or convalescent COVID-19.

The chain is built from TRBV11-2 and TRBJ2-3; 15 bases agree with TRBD2. The CDR3 spans 16 residues. V lost 4 bases and J lost 5; bases outside the gene matches: 4. Germline V lookup: CDR1 SGHAT, CDR2 FQNNGV. The CDR3 sequence is CASSSGLAGGQDTQYF. The CDR3 DNA is TGTGCCAGCAGCTCCGGACTAGCGGGAGGGCAAGATACGCAGTATTTT. The full variable domain, its missing parts supplied by reference TRBV11-2 and TRBJ2-3, is EAGVAQSPRYKIIEKRQSVAFWCNPISGHATLYWYQQILGQGPKLLIQFQNNGVVDDSQLPKDRFSAERLKGVDSTLKIQPAKLEDSAVYLCASSSGLAGGQDTQYFGPGTRLTVL.

The V call is TRBV7-6, the J call TRBJ2-7; 10 bases agree with TRBD1. Germline CDR1 SGHVS, CDR2 FNYEAQ. The ends lost 5 bases at V and 5 bases at J; junction bases unmatched: 9. The CDR3 runs 15 residues. CDR3 sequence: CASSKAGTGVNEQYF. Written as DNA, the CDR3 is TGTGCCAGCAGCAAGGCCGGGACAGGGGTCAACGAGCAGTACTTC.

The V gene is TRBV28, the J gene TRBJ2-7; D perhaps matches TRBD1 (5 bases). The germline V and J ends were trimmed by 4 bases and 3 bases, with 7 bases remaining between them. The CDR3 spans 12 residues. Germline V CDR1 and CDR2: MDHEN, SYDVKM. The CDR3 loop reads CASSSTVYEQYF. DNA for the CDR3: TGTGCCAGCAGTTCGACAGTCTACGAGCAGTACTTC.

The chain employs TRBV3-1 (or the pseudogene TRBV3-2) and TRBJ2-5, with 13 bases matching TRBD2. CDR3 length: 18 amino acids. V lost 2 bases, J lost 5 bases, and 11 bases stayed unmatched. CDR1 is LGHDT and CDR2 is YNNKEL in the germline V gene (reference sequence). The CDR3 sequence: CASSQKSPLAGGPETQYF. Here the CDR3 DNA reads TGTGCCAGCAGCCAAAAGTCCCCACTAGCGGGGGGGCCGGAGACCCAGTACTTC.

The chain is built from TRBV11-2 and TRBJ1-2; D is perhaps TRBD1 (6 bases). Trimming removed 0 bases from V and 8 bases from J, with 16 bases in between. CDR1 is SGHAT and CDR2 is FQNNGV in the germline V gene. The CDR3 totals 15 residues. The CDR3 DNA follows: TGTGCCAGCAGCTTAGATCTCAGGGGCCTCGAGGGCTACACCTTC. It codes for CASSLDLRGLEGYTF. The full variable domain, its missing parts supplied by reference TRBV11-2 and TRBJ1-2, is EAGVAQSPRYKIIEKRQSVAFWCNPISGHATLYWYQQILGQGPKLLIQFQNNGVVDDSQLPKDRFSAERLKGVDSTLKIQPAKLEDSAVYLCASSLDLRGLEGYTFGSGTRLTVV.

The chain is built from TRBV9 and TRBJ1-4, with 8 bases matching TRBD1. This CDR3 spans 16 amino acids. V gave up 5 bases and J gave up 7 bases; unmatched junction bases: 13. Germline V lookup: CDR1 SGDLS, CDR2 YYNGEE. CDR3 amino acids: CASSKTGEGLGEKLFF. CDR3 nucleotides: TGTGCCAGCAGTAAGACAGGGGAAGGGCTCGGTGAAAAACTGTTTTTT.

The gene calls are TRBV29-1 and TRBJ2-2; no reliable D call. The CDR3 spans 14 residues. Germline-derived CDR1 and CDR2 are SQVTM and ANQGSEA. Trimming removed 3 bases at V and 0 bases at J, with 8 bases between. The chain's CDR3 is CSVDDTANTGELFF. The CDR3 nucleotides read TGCAGCGTTGACGACACCGCGAACACCGGGGAGCTGTTTTTT.

J is TRBJ2-1 and V is TRBV18, with a possible D match to TRBD1 (6 bases). The CDR3 runs to 13 residues. V was trimmed by 2 bases and J by 6 bases, leaving 8 bases between them. The germline V gene encodes CDR1 KGHSH and CDR2 LQKENI. The CDR3 DNA is TGTGCCAGCTCACCAGCCAGGGGCAATGAGCAGTTCTTC. This encodes CASSPARGNEQFF. Full variable domain (remainder filled in from reference TRBV18 and TRBJ2-1): NAGVMQNPRHLVRRRGQEARLRCSPMKGHSHVYWYRQLPEEGLKFMVYLQKENIIDESGMPKERFSAEFPKEGPSILRIQQVVRGDSAAYFCASSPARGNEQFFGPGTRLTVL.

This clone was counted between two and nine times. The genes are TRBV28 and TRBJ1-6, with a possible D match to TRBD1 (5 bases). From germline, CDR1 is MDHEN and CDR2 SYDVKM. V was trimmed by 5 bases and J by 2 bases, leaving 13 bases between them. The CDR3 loop spans 16 amino acids. CDR3: CASSTGGYTYNSPLHF. The CDR3 DNA follows: TGTGCCAGCAGTACCGGGGGGTATACCTATAATTCACCCCTCCACTTT. Full variable domain (remainder filled in from reference TRBV28 and TRBJ1-6): DVKVTQSSRYLVKRTGEKVFLECVQDMDHENMFWYRQDPGLGLRLIYFSYDVKMKEKGDIPEGYSVSREKKERFSLILESASTNQTSMYLCASSTGGYTYNSPLHFGNGTRLTVT.

V gene TRBV28 combines with J gene TRBJ2-2, with D tentatively TRBD1 (6 bases). Germline CDR1 and CDR2: MDHEN and SYDVKM. The CDR3 extends over 16 amino acids. Trimming left V 4 bases short and J 4 bases short, with 16 bases between. The CDR3, as DNA: TGTGCCAGCAGTTCCTACAGGGATACGCTCACCGGGGAGCTGTTTTTT. It is translated as CASSSYRDTLTGELFF.

The rearrangement uses TRBV6-5 and TRBJ2-5; 7 positions match TRBD2. The CDR3 length is 16 residues. Germline V CDR1 and CDR2: MNHEY, SVGAGI. Trimming at V came to 0 bases and at J to 4 bases, leaving 8 bases not matched to a gene. CDR3 in DNA: TGTGCCAGCAGTTACTCACTAGCGAACTCGAGAGAGACCCAGTACTTC. Translated, it gives CASSYSLANSRETQYF.